A selection of T cell receptor beta chains follows, all from one sample in a study of blood T cells in healthy people across ages. TCRdb re-called the 5' RACE reads with MiXCR, one entry per CDR3 protein. The sample contains some 1,800,000 distinct CDR3 sequences, about two fifths of which appear only once. The sequenced material came from blood. The origin of the receptors is a human donor in good health. The CDR3 runs from the conserved cysteine through the conserved F or W. Fields, in order: D gene, V gene, J gene, clone size, CDR3 protein, CDR3 DNA. A D gene is named only where the DNA matches it firmly. Rows give clone size only sometimes, using once, few, many, or a class for an expanded clone.

-,TRBV7-2,TRBJ2-5,once,CAIFRQETQYF,TGTGCCATTTTCAGGCAAGAGACCCAGTACTTC
TRBD1,TRBV5-1,TRBJ1-1,-,CASSFSGTGDTEAFF,TGCGCCAGCAGCTTCTCCGGGACAGGGGACACTGAAGCTTTCTTT
-,TRBV5-6,TRBJ1-5,many,CASSLGGAQPQHF,TGTGCCAGCAGCTTAGGGGGGGCTCAGCCCCAGCATTTT
-,TRBV5-1,TRBJ2-2,-,CASSAAAGELFF,TGCGCCAGCAGCGCCGCGGCCGGGGAGCTGTTTTTT
TRBD1,TRBV2,TRBJ1-4,-,CASNTQGASEKLFF,TGTGCCAGCAACACCCAGGGGGCGAGTGAAAAACTGTTTTTT
-,TRBV20-1,TRBJ2-1,-,CSARDLGTGYNERFF,TGCAGTGCTAGAGATCTGGGGACTGGCTACAATGAGCGGTTCTTC
TRBD1,TRBV6-2/TRBV6-3,TRBJ2-1,few,CASRLRGQGSYNEQFF,TGTGCCAGCAGACTCCGGGGACAGGGCTCCTACAATGAGCAGTTCTTC
-,TRBV12-3/TRBV12-4,TRBJ2-2,-,CASSGTGSVFTGELFF,TGTGCCAGCAGTGGTACAGGGTCAGTTTTTACCGGGGAGCTGTTTTTT
-,TRBV29-1,TRBJ2-1,-,CSALLAVHYSYNEQFF,TGCAGCGCGCTGTTAGCGGTTCACTACTCCTACAATGAGCAGTTCTTC
TRBD1,TRBV29-1,TRBJ2-7,-,CSVAQWGRGSSEQYF,TGCAGCGTTGCTCAATGGGGCAGGGGGTCTAGCGAGCAGTACTTC
TRBD1,TRBV7-2,TRBJ2-1,few,CASSSPFGTGRPYNEQFF,TGTGCCAGCAGCTCCCCTTTTGGGACAGGGCGGCCCTACAATGAGCAGTTCTTC
-,TRBV11-1,TRBJ1-1,-,CASSLSITGNTEAFF,TGTGCCAGCAGCTTATCCATCACAGGGAACACTGAAGCTTTCTTT
-,TRBV20-1,TRBJ2-7,few,CSAREGTITSYEQYF,TGCAGTGCTAGAGAGGGTACCATAACCTCCTACGAGCAGTACTTC
TRBD1,TRBV7-2,TRBJ1-6,-,CASSLGTGGFSPLHF,TGTGCCAGCAGCTTAGGAACAGGGGGCTTTTCACCCCTCCACTTT
-,TRBV4-3,TRBJ1-5,few,CASSEILLAGQPQHF,TGCGCCAGCAGCGAAATTTTATTGGCCGGTCAGCCCCAGCATTTT
TRBD2,TRBV20-1,TRBJ2-1,-,CSAPRGSGGLNEQFF,TGCAGTGCCCCTCGGGGTAGCGGGGGGTTGAATGAGCAGTTCTTC